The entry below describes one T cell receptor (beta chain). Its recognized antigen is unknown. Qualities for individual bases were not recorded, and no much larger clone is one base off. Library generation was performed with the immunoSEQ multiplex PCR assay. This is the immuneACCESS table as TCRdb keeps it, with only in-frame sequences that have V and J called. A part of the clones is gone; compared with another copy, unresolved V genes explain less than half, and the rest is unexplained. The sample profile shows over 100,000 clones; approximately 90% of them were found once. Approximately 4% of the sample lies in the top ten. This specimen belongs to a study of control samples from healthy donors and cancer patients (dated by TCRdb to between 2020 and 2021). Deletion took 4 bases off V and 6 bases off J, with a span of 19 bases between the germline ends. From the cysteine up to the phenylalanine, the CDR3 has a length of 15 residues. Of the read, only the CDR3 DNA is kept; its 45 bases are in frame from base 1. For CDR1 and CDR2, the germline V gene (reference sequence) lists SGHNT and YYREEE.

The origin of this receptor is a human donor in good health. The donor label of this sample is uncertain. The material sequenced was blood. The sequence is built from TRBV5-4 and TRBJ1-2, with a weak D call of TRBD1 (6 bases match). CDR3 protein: CASSTVPTGRNGYTF. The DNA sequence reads TGTGCCAGCAGCACAGTCCCCACAGGGAGAAATGGCTACACCTTC.